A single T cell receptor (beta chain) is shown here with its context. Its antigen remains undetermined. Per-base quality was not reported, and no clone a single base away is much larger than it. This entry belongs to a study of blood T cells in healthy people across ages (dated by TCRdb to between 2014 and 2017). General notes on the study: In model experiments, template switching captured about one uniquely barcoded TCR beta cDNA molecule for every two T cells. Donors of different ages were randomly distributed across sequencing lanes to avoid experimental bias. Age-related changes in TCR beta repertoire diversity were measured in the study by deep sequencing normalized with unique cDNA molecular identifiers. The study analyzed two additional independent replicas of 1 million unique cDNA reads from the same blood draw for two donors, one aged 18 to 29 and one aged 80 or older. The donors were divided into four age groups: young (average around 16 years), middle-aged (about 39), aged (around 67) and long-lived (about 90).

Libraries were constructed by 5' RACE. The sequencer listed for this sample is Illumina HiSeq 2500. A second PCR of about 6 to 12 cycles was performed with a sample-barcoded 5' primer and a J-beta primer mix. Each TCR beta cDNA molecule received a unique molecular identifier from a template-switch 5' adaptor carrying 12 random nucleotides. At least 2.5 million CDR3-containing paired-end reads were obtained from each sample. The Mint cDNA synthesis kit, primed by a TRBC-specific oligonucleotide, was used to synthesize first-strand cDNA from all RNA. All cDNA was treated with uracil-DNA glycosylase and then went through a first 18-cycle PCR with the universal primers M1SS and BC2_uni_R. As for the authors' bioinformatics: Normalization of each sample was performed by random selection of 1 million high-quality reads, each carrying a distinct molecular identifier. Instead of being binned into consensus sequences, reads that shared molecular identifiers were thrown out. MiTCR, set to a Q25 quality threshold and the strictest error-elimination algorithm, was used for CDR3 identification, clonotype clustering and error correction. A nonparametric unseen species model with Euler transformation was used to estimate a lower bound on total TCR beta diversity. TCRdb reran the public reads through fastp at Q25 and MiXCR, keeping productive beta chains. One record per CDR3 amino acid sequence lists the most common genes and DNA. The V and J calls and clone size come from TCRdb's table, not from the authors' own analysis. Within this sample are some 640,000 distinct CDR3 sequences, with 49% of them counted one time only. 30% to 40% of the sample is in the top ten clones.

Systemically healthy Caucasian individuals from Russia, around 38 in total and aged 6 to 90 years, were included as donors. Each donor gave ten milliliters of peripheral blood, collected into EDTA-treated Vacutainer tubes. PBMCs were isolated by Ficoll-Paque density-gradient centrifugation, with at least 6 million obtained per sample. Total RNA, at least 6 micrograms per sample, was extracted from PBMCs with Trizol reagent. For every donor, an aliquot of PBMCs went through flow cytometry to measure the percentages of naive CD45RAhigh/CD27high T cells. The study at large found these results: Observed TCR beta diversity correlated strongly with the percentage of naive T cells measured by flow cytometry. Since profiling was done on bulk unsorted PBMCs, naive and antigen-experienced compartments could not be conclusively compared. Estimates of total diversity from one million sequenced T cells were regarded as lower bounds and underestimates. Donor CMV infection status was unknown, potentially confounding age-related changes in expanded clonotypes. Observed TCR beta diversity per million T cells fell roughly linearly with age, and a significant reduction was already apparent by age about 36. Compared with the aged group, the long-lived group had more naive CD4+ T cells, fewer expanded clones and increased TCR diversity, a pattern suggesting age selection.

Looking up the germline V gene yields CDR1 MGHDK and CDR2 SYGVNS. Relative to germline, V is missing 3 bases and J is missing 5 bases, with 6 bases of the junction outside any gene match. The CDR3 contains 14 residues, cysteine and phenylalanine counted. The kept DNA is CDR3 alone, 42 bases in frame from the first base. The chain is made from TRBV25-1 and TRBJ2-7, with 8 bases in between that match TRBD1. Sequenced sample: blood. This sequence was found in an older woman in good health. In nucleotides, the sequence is TGTGCCAGCAGTGACCCGGGACAGGTAAACGAGCAGTACTTC. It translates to CASSDPGQVNEQYF.